This entry features one T cell receptor beta chain sequence. The target antigen is unknown. The CDR3 runs to 11 residues. V lost 0 bases and J 7 bases, leaving 3 bases between the germline ends. The data were taken from a study of T-cell memory formation after mild COVID-19. Study results and limitations: Pre-infection memory harbored some responding clones, suggesting cross-reactive memory joined. Unconfirmed was the SARS-CoV-2 specificity of second-wave clones that peaked on day 37.

Employing constant-segment primers, 5'RACE generated TCR alpha and TCR beta cDNA libraries bearing sample barcodes and UMIs. TCRdb analysed the 5' RACE reads with MiXCR anew, one entry per CDR3 protein. The data contain some 250,000 distinct CDR3 sequences, over 8.5% of them singletons. The genes are TRBV12-3 or TRBV12-4 and TRBJ1-1; no definite D call. The source material was PBMCs or a T cell subset sorted from them (not recorded which). This TCR came from a man aged 18 to 30 who had mild COVID-19 (a few samples of this study predate the infection). Cell type and time point are not known. CDR3 in DNA: TGTGCCAGCAGTTTAGCAGATGAAGCTTTCTTT. Protein sequence: CASSLADEAFF.